The 24 T cell receptor beta chains in this list originate from one sample, sequenced in a study of CXCR3-negative and CXCR3-positive naive CD8 T cells. Through 5' RACE with UMI labels, the TRB cDNA libraries were prepared. After re-calling the 5' RACE reads, TCRdb lists one entry per CDR3 protein, DNA absent. This sample contains about 82,000 distinct CDR3 sequences. The sequencing input was naive CXCR3- CD8+ T cells from blood. Subset meaning: CD45RO-CCR7+CD27+CD95- naive CD8+ T cells lacking CXCR3 (TNR3-). These receptor sequences come from a human donor in good health. Some clones in this sample may be carry-over from other donors' samples.

The chain uses TRBV29-1 and TRBJ1-2. CDR3 length: 14 residues. Per the germline V gene, CDR1 is SQVTM and CDR2 is ANQGSEA. The CDR3 loop reads CSVEEEGVNYGYTF.

The chain joins TRBV7-9 to TRBJ2-3. Looked up from germline, CDR1 is SEHNR and CDR2 is FQNEAQ (reference sequence). This CDR3 contains 14 residues. The CDR3 spells CASSSDRLRDTQYF.

This chain links TRBV6-6 with TRBJ1-1; no DNA is available, so the TRBD1 call from TCRdb remains unchecked. The CDR3 runs 16 residues. The V gene's germline CDR1 is MNHNY and CDR2 SVGAGI (reference sequence). The CDR3 loop is CASSYSTGQGHTEAFF.

The rearrangement uses TRBV6-1 and TRBJ1-1; TCRdb picks TRBD1, but there is no DNA to check that call. The CDR3 runs 15 residues. Germline V lookup: CDR1 MNHNS, CDR2 SASEGT. The CDR3 loop reads CASTLEGAGNTEAFF.

V gene TRBV14 combines with J gene TRBJ2-4. The CDR3 consists of 17 residues. Germline lookup yields CDR1 SGHDN and CDR2 FVKESK. The chain's CDR3 is CASSQATLVVAKNIQYF.

This chain joins TRBV6-5 and TRBJ2-7; TCRdb's D call, TRBD1, is unchecked because there is no DNA. Germline V gene sequence: CDR1 MNHEY, CDR2 SVGAGI. This CDR3 is built from 13 residues. This chain's CDR3 is CASMVGVSYEQYF.

The chain carries TRBV29-1 and TRBJ2-7; TCRdb's assignment of TRBD1 cannot be checked, as there is no DNA. The germline gives CDR1 SQVTM, CDR2 ANQGSEA. The CDR3 spans 15 residues. The CDR3: CSVEDRGVPSYEQYF.

The V call is TRBV15, the J call TRBJ2-3. The CDR3 length is 17 residues. Germline assignment: CDR1 LNHNV and CDR2 YYDKDF (reference sequence). The CDR3 here is CATSDDPLGIDTDTQYF.

This chain joins TRBV28 and TRBJ1-5; TCRdb's assignment of TRBD1 cannot be checked, as there is no DNA. Germline V lookup: CDR1 MDHEN, CDR2 SYDVKM. This CDR3 comprises 15 residues. CDR3 sequence: CASSARDSLNQPQHF.

The CDR3 sequence is CASSLGSTGTGVTLYEQYF. The chain couples TRBV5-1 to TRBJ2-7; TCRdb's D gene call, TRBD1, goes unchecked for lack of DNA. The CDR3 is 19 residues long. Germline-derived CDR1 and CDR2 are SGHRS and YFSETQ.

V usage is TRBV6-5 and J usage is TRBJ1-1. From germline, CDR1 is MNHEY and CDR2 SVGAGI. This CDR3 region has 14 residues. The CDR3 spells CASSPALGGDEAFF.

V usage is TRBV7-9 and J usage is TRBJ2-7. Germline lookup yields CDR1 SEHNR and CDR2 FQNEAQ (reference sequence). The CDR3 length is 13 residues. The CDR3 here is CASSLAYAYEQYF.

The CDR3 sequence: CAWSTKNTGELFF. This chain uses TRBV30 with TRBJ2-2. Germline loops: CDR1 GTSNPN, CDR2 SVGIG (reference sequence). The CDR3 is 13 amino acids.

V gene TRBV20-1 combines with J gene TRBJ2-7; with no DNA, the TCRdb D assignment of TRBD1 cannot be verified. The CDR3 consists of 13 residues. The germline V gene encodes CDR1 DFQATT and CDR2 SNEGSKA (reference sequence). The CDR3 region is CSASGQGTYEQYF.

The gene calls are TRBV29-1 and TRBJ2-1; the TCRdb D gene call, TRBD1, has no DNA to confirm it. Per germline, CDR1 SQVTM and CDR2 ANQGSEA. The CDR3 covers 15 residues. The CDR3 protein is CSVSGTGRSYNEQFF.

V usage is TRBV14 and J usage is TRBJ1-3; TCRdb lists TRBD1, though no DNA is available to test this call. The CDR3 is made up of 14 amino acids. Germline V CDR1 and CDR2: SGHDN, FVKESK. The CDR3 reads CASSQVGTGNTIYF. The variable domain in full, with the rest retrieved from reference TRBV14 and TRBJ1-3, is EAGVTQFPSHSVIEKGQTVTLRCDPISGHDNLYWYRRVMGKEIKFLLHFVKESKQDESGMPNNRFLAERTGGTYSTLKVQPAELEDSGVYFCASSQVGTGNTIYFGEGSWLTVV.

The chain is built from TRBV29-1 and TRBJ1-4. This CDR3 comprises 15 residues. Per germline, CDR1 SQVTM and CDR2 ANQGSEA. CDR3 sequence reads: CSSPTSSWANEKLFF.

J is TRBJ1-5 and V is TRBV12-3 or TRBV12-4. This CDR3 comprises 13 residues. Here the CDR3 reads CASSSEKYQPQHF.

This chain joins TRBV9 and TRBJ2-7; TCRdb returns TRBD2, unconfirmable since there is no DNA. This CDR3 comprises 14 residues. Germline loops: CDR1 SGDLS, CDR2 YYNGEE. The CDR3 is CASSVGGQSYEQYF.

The chain couples TRBV4-3 to TRBJ1-1; the TRBD1 assignment by TCRdb is unverifiable without DNA. This CDR3 comprises 15 residues. Per the germline V gene, CDR1 is LGHNA and CDR2 is YSLEER. The CDR3 sequence: CASSQVKEGDTEAFF.

This chain joins TRBV21-1 and TRBJ2-7; TCRdb indicates TRBD2, and absent DNA this call remains unverified. TRBV21-1 is noted as a pseudogene. The CDR3 has 15 residues. CDR3 protein: CASRPDTRRWWEQYF.

The chain links TRBV14 to TRBJ2-7. CDR3 length equals 12 residues. Germline CDR1 and CDR2: SGHDN and FVKESK. The CDR3: CASTPCDYEQYF.

This rearrangement joins TRBV11-2 to TRBJ2-3; the TCRdb call, TRBD1, lacks DNA for checking. This CDR3 spans 15 amino acids. Germline V gene sequence: CDR1 SGHAT, CDR2 FQNNGV. CDR3 sequence: CASSPGGGRTDTQYF.

This sequence joins TRBV7-2 and TRBJ2-3. Germline loops: CDR1 SGHTA, CDR2 FQGNSA. The length of the CDR3 is 12 residues. Here the CDR3 reads CASSYAADTQYF.